What follows are 27 T cell receptor beta chains derived from one specimen sequenced in a study of cytomegalovirus exposure and HLA in healthy donors. PCR amplification relied on 60 Vbeta primers (plus 13 Jbeta primers). Profiling relied on immunoSEQ multiplex PCR, and the TCRdb table lists in-frame clones only, not all of them. The data hold about 140,000 clones, with roughly four fifths observed a single time. The specimen was PBMCs. All receptors derive from a middle-aged woman in good health and CMV-seronegative.

CDR3 region: CASSLDRGEANYGYTF. The CDR3 bases are TGTGCCAGCAGCTTAGACAGGGGGGAGGCTAACTATGGCTACACCTTC. The chain links TRBV13 to TRBJ1-2; 8 bases fit TRBD1. V gave up 1 base and J gave up 0 bases; unmatched junction bases: 4. In germline, CDR1 is PRHDT, CDR2 FYEKMQ (reference sequence). The CDR3 is made up of 16 amino acids. The full variable domain, rest sourced from reference TRBV13 and TRBJ1-2, is AAGVIQSPRHLIKEKRETATLKCYPIPRHDTVYWYQQGPGQDPQFLISFYEKMQSDKGSIPDRFSAQQFSDYHSELNMSSLELGDSALYFCASSLDRGEANYGYTFGSGTRLTVV.

This clone was observed a handful of times. V gene TRBV4-1 combines with J gene TRBJ1-5; a possible D gene is TRBD1 (6 bases). This CDR3 is built from 16 residues. Germline V gene lookup returns CDR1 MGHRA and CDR2 YSYEKL. V gave up 4 bases and J gave up 3 bases, with 16 bases separating them. CDR3 sequence (DNA): TGCGCCAGCAGCCCCGAACCTGACAGGATCAATCAGCCCCAGCATTTT. The encoded protein is CASSPEPDRINQPQHF.

This clone was detected only a few times. V gene TRBV6-5 combines with J gene TRBJ1-5; D is ambiguous. The CDR3 runs 13 residues. Germline V gives CDR1 MNHEY, CDR2 SVGAGI. V was cut by 6 bases and J by 2 bases, with 8 bases left in between. This CDR3 is CASSPTGNQPQHF. CDR3 DNA sequence: TGTGCCAGCAGCCCCACGGGCAATCAGCCCCAGCATTTT.

For the CDR3, the DNA is TGTGCCAGCTCACCACCGGGGAAGGGGGCCTATGGCTACACCTTC. Protein: CASSPPGKGAYGYTF. The rearrangement uses TRBV18 and TRBJ1-2; 7 positions match TRBD1. This CDR3 is built from 15 residues. V was pared by 0 bases and J by 4 bases, with 5 bases of the junction left unmatched. Looked up from germline, CDR1 is KGHSH and CDR2 is LQKENI.

The rearrangement joins TRBV27 to TRBJ1-5; TRBD1 might be the D (6 bases). Trimming left V 2 bases short and J 6 bases short, with 8 bases between. The germline CDR1 and CDR2 sequences are MNHEY and SMNVEV (reference sequence). The CDR3 is 13 residues long. The CDR3 region has the DNA TGTGCCAGCAGTTTAGGGGGCGCTCAGCCCCAGCATTTT. Its protein is CASSLGGAQPQHF.

This clone occurred a few times. V and J are TRBV5-4 and TRBJ2-7, with TRBD2 identical over 8 bases. CDR1 is SGHNT and CDR2 is YYREEE in the germline V gene (reference sequence). This CDR3 spans 15 amino acids. Trimming at V came to 5 bases and at J to 2 bases, leaving 9 bases not matched to a gene. The CDR3 loop reads CASSLKAGAAYEQYF. The CDR3 nucleotides are TGTGCCAGCAGTTTGAAAGCGGGAGCCGCCTACGAGCAGTACTTC.

V and J are TRBV5-1 and TRBJ2-7; perhaps TRBD2 as D (7 bases). V was cut by 3 bases and J by 2 bases, with 15 bases left in between. The CDR3 has 15 amino acids. Germline V gene data show CDR1 as SGHRS and CDR2 as YFSETQ. The CDR3 DNA follows: TGCGCCAGCAGCTCGGAGGGGGGGCCCCCCTACGAGCAGTACTTC. This encodes CASSSEGGPPYEQYF.

This clone was counted between two and nine times. V and J are TRBV15 and TRBJ1-2, with no clear D. The V end was cut by 0 bases, the J end by 2 bases, with 7 bases between. The CDR3 spans 14 residues. Germline CDR1 is LNHNV and CDR2 is YYDKDF (reference sequence). The DNA of the CDR3 is TGTGCCACCAGCAGAGATCTGGCAAACTATGGCTACACCTTC. It is translated as CATSRDLANYGYTF.

This clone appeared once. This chain links TRBV5-6 with TRBJ1-2; possibly TRBD1 for D (6 bases). CDR3 length equals 14 residues. Germline lookup yields CDR1 SGHDT and CDR2 YYEEEE. V was clipped by 0 bases and J by 6 bases, with 12 bases between them. CDR3 residues: CASSLALSGDGYTF. For the CDR3, the DNA is TGTGCCAGCAGCTTGGCACTTTCAGGGGATGGCTACACCTTC.

The chain combines TRBV21-1 with TRBJ1-2; the table's D call, TRBD1, has no DNA check behind it. TRBV21-1 is assigned pseudogene status. The CDR3 spans 17 residues. The CDR3 loop reads CASSKSRRDSGSYGYTF. DNA for the CDR3: TGTGCCAGCAGCAAATCACGCCGGGACAGTGGATCCTATGGCTACACCTTC.

The chain uses TRBV4-2 and TRBJ1-1; no clear D. Germline assignment: CDR1 LGHNA and CDR2 YNFKEQ. V was clipped by 0 bases and J by 4 bases, with 12 bases between them. The CDR3 loop spans 15 amino acids. The CDR3, as DNA: TGTGCCAGCAGCCAAGATGAACAGACCGGCACTGAAGCTTTCTTT. Translation: CASSQDEQTGTEAFF.

The rearrangement joins TRBV15 to TRBJ2-7, with a possible D match to TRBD1 (6 bases). The ends were cut back, 5 bases at V and 2 bases at J, with 7 bases in the middle. CDR1 is LNHNV and CDR2 is YYDKDF in the germline V gene (reference sequence). The CDR3 sequence is 12 residues long. In DNA form, the CDR3 reads TGTGCCACCAGCCAGGGGACCTACGAGCAGTACTTC. This codes for CATSQGTYEQYF.

The chain is built from TRBV9 and TRBJ2-3, with 7 bases that match TRBD2. The CDR3 contains 15 residues. V dropped 4 bases and J dropped 1; count of bases not matched to a gene: 6. CDR1 SGDLS and CDR2 YYNGEE come from the germline V gene. CDR3 bases: TGTGCCAGCAGCATCGGGACTACACGCACAGATACGCAGTATTTT. This codes for CASSIGTTRTDTQYF.

This clone has just a few counts. The chain carries TRBV5-4 and TRBJ2-1; a weak D match, TRBD1 (6 bases). Looked up from germline, CDR1 is SGHNT and CDR2 is YYREEE (reference sequence). Trimming took 6 bases from V and 8 from J, leaving 15 bases between them. The CDR3 contains 13 residues. The CDR3 DNA follows: TGTGCCAGCACCCATGGGGCAGGGGATGAGCAGTTCTTC. This translates into CASTHGAGDEQFF. Full variable domain (missing parts from reference TRBV5-4 and TRBJ2-1): ETGVTQSPTHLIKTRGQQVTLRCSSQSGHNTVSWYQQALGQGPQFIFQYYREEENGRGNFPPRFSGLQFPNYSSELNVNALELDDSALYLCASTHGAGDEQFFGPGTRLTVL.

The V gene is TRBV4-2, the J gene TRBJ1-4; TRBD1 agrees at 7 bases. The CDR3 covers 13 residues. CDR1 is LGHNA, CDR2 YNFKEQ, per germline. Trimming removed 5 bases from V and 10 bases from J; junction bases left unmatched: 7. In DNA, the CDR3 is TGTGCCAGCAGCACGCCGGGACAGCGAAAACTGTTTTTT. This codes for CASSTPGQRKLFF.

As DNA, the CDR3 is TGTGCCAGCAGCCCCGACAGCGGGGCACACACAGATACGCAGTATTTT. Its protein product is CASSPDSGAHTDTQYF. V usage is TRBV7-9 and J usage is TRBJ2-3, with 7 positions matching TRBD2. This CDR3 spans 16 amino acids. Trimming took 5 bases from V and 2 from J; bases not matched to a gene: 10. Germline V gene sequence: CDR1 SEHNR, CDR2 FQNEAQ (reference sequence).

The chain links TRBV5-1 to TRBJ2-3, with 8 nucleotides matching TRBD2. J was trimmed by 0 bases and V by 1 base; bases with no gene match: 10. The CDR3 runs to 18 residues. Looked up from germline, CDR1 is SGHRS and CDR2 is YFSETQ. In nucleotides, the CDR3 is TGCGCCAGCAGCTTGCCTCAGCGAGTAGCGGGGAGCACAGATACGCAGTATTTT. The encoded protein is CASSLPQRVAGSTDTQYF.

This rearrangement joins TRBV9 to TRBJ2-5; the match to TRBD1 covers 8 bases. Trimming removed 1 base from V and 1 base from J; junction bases left unmatched: 3. CDR1 SGDLS and CDR2 YYNGEE come from the germline V gene. The CDR3 contains 15 residues. CDR3 sequence (DNA): TGTGCCAGCAGCGTATCAGGACAGGGCCAAGAGACCCAGTACTTC. Its protein is CASSVSGQGQETQYF.

The chain has TRBV7-2 and TRBJ2-5; TRBD2 matches at 8 bases. Germline CDR1 reads SGHTA; CDR2 reads FQGNSA. The CDR3 extends over 16 amino acids. V lost 1 base and J lost 2; bases outside the gene matches: 6. In nucleotides, the CDR3 is TGTGCCAGCAGCTTAGTGGCGGGGGGAGGGCAAGAGACCCAGTACTTC. Its protein is CASSLVAGGGQETQYF.

The table lists this clone with a count of one. The V and J genes are TRBV4-2 and TRBJ2-7; TRBD1 matches at 9 bases. The CDR3 runs 17 residues. Trimming removed 0 bases from V and 4 bases from J; junction bases left unmatched: 10. Germline assignment: CDR1 LGHNA and CDR2 YNFKEQ. The CDR3 protein is CASSQDLRRTGAYEQYV. The CDR3 DNA reads TGTGCCAGCAGCCAAGATCTGAGGAGGACAGGGGCATACGAGCAGTACGTC.

The chain combines TRBV7-2 with TRBJ2-7, with 9 bases matching TRBD1. V was clipped by 5 bases and J by 0 bases; unmatched bases: 8. The CDR3 runs 16 residues. Germline V gene data show CDR1 as SGHTA and CDR2 as FQGNSA. This CDR3 is CASSMGGTGPSYEQYF. In DNA form, the CDR3 reads TGTGCCAGCAGCATGGGAGGGACAGGGCCCTCCTACGAGCAGTACTTC.

The V call is TRBV7-6, the J call TRBJ1-2; 7 bases fit TRBD1. Germline V lookup: CDR1 SGHVS, CDR2 FNYEAQ. The ends lost 4 bases at V and 5 bases at J; junction bases unmatched: 7. CDR3 length: 14 residues. Here the CDR3 DNA reads TGTGCCAGCAGCTCAGACAGGGATATTTATGGCTACACCTTC. Translation: CASSSDRDIYGYTF.

The chain couples TRBV15 to TRBJ2-5, with TRBD2 matching over 8 bases. There are 16 residues in the CDR3. The germline gives CDR1 LNHNV, CDR2 YYDKDF (reference sequence). With V trimmed by 3 bases and J by 2 bases, 8 bases remained unmatched. In DNA, the CDR3 is TGTGCCACCAGCAGGGGAAGTAGCGGGGAGCAAGAGACCCAGTACTTC. This sequence encodes CATSRGSSGEQETQYF.

The chain has TRBV2 and TRBJ2-7; 8 bases are a match to TRBD1. Germline CDR1 is SNHLY and CDR2 is FYNNEI. Losses at the gene ends were 6 bases for V and 6 bases for J; bases not matched to a gene: 7. This CDR3 is built from 13 residues. The CDR3 sequence is CASRTGGRGEQYF. The CDR3 DNA is TGTGCCAGCAGAACAGGGGGTAGGGGCGAGCAGTACTTC.

The table lists this clone with a few counts. The V and J genes are TRBV29-1 and TRBJ1-5, with 8 bases fitting TRBD1. Germline V gene data show CDR1 as SQVTM and CDR2 as ANQGSEA. The CDR3 consists of 14 residues. The V and J ends lost 7 bases and 0 bases, in that order; junction bases with no gene match: 5. CDR3 residues: CSARTGNSNQPQHF. In DNA, the CDR3 is TGCAGCGCCAGGACAGGGAATAGCAATCAGCCCCAGCATTTT.

This clone appeared a few times. V usage is TRBV6-5 and J usage is TRBJ1-4, with 7 nucleotides matching TRBD1. V lost 5 bases and J lost 10; bases outside the gene matches: 7. This CDR3 is built from 13 residues. The germline gives CDR1 MNHEY, CDR2 SVGAGI. CDR3 residues: CASSPTGDRKLFF. CDR3 DNA sequence: TGTGCCAGCAGTCCTACAGGGGACCGAAAACTGTTTTTT.

The chain has TRBV10-1 and TRBJ2-5; 8 bases are a match to TRBD1. Germline V CDR1 and CDR2: WNHNN, SYGVQD (reference sequence). This CDR3 is 16 amino acids long. Unmatched junction bases numbered 6, after V lost 0 bases and J lost 3 bases. The CDR3 is CASSESTGTGEETQYF. Here the CDR3 DNA reads TGCGCCAGCAGTGAGTCGACCGGGACAGGTGAAGAGACCCAGTACTTC.